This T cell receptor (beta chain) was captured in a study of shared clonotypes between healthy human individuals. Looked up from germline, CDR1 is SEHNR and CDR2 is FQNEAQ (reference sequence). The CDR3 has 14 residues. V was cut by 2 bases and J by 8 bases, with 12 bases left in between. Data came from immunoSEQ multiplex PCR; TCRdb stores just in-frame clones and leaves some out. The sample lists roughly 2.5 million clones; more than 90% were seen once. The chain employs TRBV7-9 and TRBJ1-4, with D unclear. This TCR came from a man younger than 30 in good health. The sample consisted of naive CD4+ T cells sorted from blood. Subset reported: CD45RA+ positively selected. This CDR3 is CASSLRTLNEKLFF. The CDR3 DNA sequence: TGTGCCAGCAGCTTAAGGACCCTCAACGAAAAACTGTTTTTT.